The present T cell receptor beta chain was sequenced within a study of PD-L1 blockade in urothelial cancer. Overall study findings and caveats: It was durable-benefit patients whose tumor-associated blood clones expanded more at 3 weeks.

As regards this clone: As yet, its antigen is unknown.

Time point defined: pretreatment peripheral blood. Using immunoSEQ multiplex PCR, the repertoire was profiled, and TCRdb retains in-frame clones only, with some absent. The sample yields 30,000 to 40,000 clones, approximately 87% seen once. The specimen was PBMCs, collected around atezolizumab (anti-PD-L1) treatment. The clonotype comes from a man aged 55 to 69 with urothelial cancer.

As DNA, the CDR3 is TGCGCCAGCAGCGGCGGGAGGAGTGAGGAGACCCAGTACTTC. Its protein is CASSGGRSEETQYF. The rearrangement joins TRBV4-1 to TRBJ2-5; TRBD2 matches at 8 bases. The CDR3 has 14 residues. The germline gives CDR1 MGHRA, CDR2 YSYEKL. J gave up 5 bases and V 5 bases, and 7 bases lay outside the gene matches.